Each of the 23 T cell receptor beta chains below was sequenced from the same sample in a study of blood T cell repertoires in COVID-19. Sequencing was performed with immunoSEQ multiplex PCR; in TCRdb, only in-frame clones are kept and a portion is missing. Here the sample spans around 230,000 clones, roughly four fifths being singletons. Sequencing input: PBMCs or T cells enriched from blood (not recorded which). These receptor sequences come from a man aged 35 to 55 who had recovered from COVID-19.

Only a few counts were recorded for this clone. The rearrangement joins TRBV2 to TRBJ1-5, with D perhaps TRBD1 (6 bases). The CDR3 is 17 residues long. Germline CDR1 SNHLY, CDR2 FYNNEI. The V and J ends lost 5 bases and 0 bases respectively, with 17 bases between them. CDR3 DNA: TGTGCCAGCAGTAATACTCAGGGGATCGTTAGCAATCAGCCCCAGCATTTT. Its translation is CASSNTQGIVSNQPQHF.

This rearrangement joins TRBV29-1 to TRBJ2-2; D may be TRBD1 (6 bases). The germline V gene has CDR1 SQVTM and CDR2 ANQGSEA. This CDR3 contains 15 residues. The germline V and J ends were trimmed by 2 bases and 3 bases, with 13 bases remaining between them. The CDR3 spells CSVERGSGHTGELFF. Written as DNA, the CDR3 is TGCAGCGTTGAAAGGGGGTCAGGGCACACCGGGGAGCTGTTTTTT.

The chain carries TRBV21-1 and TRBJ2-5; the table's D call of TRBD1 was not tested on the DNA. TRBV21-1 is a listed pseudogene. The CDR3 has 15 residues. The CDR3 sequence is CASNFRDRVQETQYF. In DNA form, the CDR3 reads TGTGCCAGCAACTTCCGGGACAGGGTACAAGAGACCCAGTACTTC.

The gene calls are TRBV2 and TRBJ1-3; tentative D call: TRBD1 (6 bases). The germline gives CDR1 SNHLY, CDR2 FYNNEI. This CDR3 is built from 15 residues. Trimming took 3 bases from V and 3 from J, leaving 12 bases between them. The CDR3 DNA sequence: TGTGCCAGCAGTGATTGGACAGAAGGTGGAAACACCATATATTTT. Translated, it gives CASSDWTEGGNTIYF.

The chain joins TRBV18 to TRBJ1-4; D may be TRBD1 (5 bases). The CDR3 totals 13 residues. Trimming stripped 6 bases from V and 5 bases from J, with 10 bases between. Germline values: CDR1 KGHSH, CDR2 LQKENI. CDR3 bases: TGTGCCAGCTCCTTGGGGCGCAATGAAAAACTGTTTTTT. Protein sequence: CASSLGRNEKLFF. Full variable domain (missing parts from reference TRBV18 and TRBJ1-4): NAGVMQNPRHLVRRRGQEARLRCSPMKGHSHVYWYRQLPEEGLKFMVYLQKENIIDESGMPKERFSAEFPKEGPSILRIQQVVRGDSAAYFCASSLGRNEKLFFGSGTQLSVL.

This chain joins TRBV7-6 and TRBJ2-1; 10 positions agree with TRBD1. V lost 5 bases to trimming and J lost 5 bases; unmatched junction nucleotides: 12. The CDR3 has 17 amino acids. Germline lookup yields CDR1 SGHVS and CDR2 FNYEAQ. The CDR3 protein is CASSLRQGATPNNEQFF. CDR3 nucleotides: TGTGCCAGCAGCCTACGACAGGGGGCGACCCCCAACAATGAGCAGTTCTTC.

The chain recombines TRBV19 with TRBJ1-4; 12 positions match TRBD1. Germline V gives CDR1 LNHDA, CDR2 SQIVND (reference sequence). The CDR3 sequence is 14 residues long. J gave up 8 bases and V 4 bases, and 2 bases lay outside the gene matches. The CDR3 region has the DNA TGTGCCAGTAGTAGGGACAGGGGGCAGGAAAAACTGTTTTTT. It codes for CASSRDRGQEKLFF.

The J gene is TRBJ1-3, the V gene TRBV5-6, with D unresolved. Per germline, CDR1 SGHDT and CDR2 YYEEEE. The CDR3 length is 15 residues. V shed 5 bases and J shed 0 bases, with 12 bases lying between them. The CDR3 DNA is TGTGCCAGCAGAGAGGGCGTGAGCTCTGGAAACACCATATATTTT. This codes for CASREGVSSGNTIYF. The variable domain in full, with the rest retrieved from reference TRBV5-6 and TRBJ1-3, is DAGVTQSPTHLIKTRGQQVTLRCSPKSGHDTVSWYQQALGQGPQFIFQYYEEEERQRGNFPDRFSGHQFPNYSSELNVNALLLGDSALYLCASREGVSSGNTIYFGEGSWLTVV.

DNA of the CDR3: TGTGCCAGCAGCCGTCGGGACAGGGTTTATGGCTACACCTTC. Translated: CASSRRDRVYGYTF. The chain employs TRBV4-2 and TRBJ1-2, with 9 bases matching TRBD1. CDR1 and CDR2 from the germline V gene are LGHNA and YNFKEQ. The V gene end was trimmed by 4 bases and the J gene end by 5 bases; junction bases not matched to a gene: 5. There are 14 residues in the CDR3.

CDR3 residues: CASSLEGGQLIGYTF. The DNA of the CDR3 is TGTGCCAGCAGCTTAGAGGGGGGGCAGCTTATTGGCTACACCTTC. The chain has TRBV7-2 and TRBJ1-2, with D possibly matching TRBD1 (6 bases). The CDR3 is 15 amino acids. CDR1 SGHTA and CDR2 FQGNSA come from the germline V gene. The ends were cut back, 1 base at V and 7 bases at J, with 16 bases in the middle.

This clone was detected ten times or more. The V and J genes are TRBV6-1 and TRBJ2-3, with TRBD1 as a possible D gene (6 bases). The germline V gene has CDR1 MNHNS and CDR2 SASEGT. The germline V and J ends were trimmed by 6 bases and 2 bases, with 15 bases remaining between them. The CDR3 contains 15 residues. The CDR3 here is CASSMTGSYTDTQYF. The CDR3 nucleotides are TGTGCCAGCAGCATGACAGGTTCATACACAGATACGCAGTATTTT.

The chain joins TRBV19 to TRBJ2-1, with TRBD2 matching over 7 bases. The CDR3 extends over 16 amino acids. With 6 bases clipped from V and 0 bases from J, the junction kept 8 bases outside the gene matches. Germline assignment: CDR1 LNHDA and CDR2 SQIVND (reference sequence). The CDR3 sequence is CASRVAGGSSYNEQFF. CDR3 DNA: TGTGCCAGTAGAGTAGCGGGTGGGAGCTCCTACAATGAGCAGTTCTTC.

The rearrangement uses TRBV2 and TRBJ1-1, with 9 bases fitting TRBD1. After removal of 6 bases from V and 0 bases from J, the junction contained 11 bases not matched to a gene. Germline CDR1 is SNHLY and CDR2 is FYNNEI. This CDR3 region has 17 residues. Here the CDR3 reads CASRSLRDRDMNTEAFF. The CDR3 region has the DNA TGTGCCAGCAGATCGCTTAGGGACAGGGACATGAACACTGAAGCTTTCTTT.

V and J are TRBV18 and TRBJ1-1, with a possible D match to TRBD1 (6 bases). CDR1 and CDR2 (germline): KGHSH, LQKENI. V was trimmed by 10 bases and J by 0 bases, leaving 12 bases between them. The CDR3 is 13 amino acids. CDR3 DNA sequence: TGTGCCACCAAGGGGGGGATGAACACTGAAGCTTTCTTT. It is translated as CATKGGMNTEAFF.

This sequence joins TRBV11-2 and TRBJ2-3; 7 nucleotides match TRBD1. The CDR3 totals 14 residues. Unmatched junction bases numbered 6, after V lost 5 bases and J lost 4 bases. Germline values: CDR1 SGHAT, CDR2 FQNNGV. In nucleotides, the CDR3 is TGTGCCAGCAGCGTCGGGACAGACCCAGATACGCAGTATTTT. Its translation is CASSVGTDPDTQYF.

Here the CDR3 DNA reads TGCGCCAGCAGCTTGAACAGTGATAGCTACGAGCAGTACTTC. Amino acids: CASSLNSDSYEQYF. This rearrangement joins TRBV5-1 to TRBJ2-7; D is unclear. The germline V gene has CDR1 SGHRS and CDR2 YFSETQ. This CDR3 region has 14 residues. V was pared by 1 base and J by 3 bases, with 11 bases between. Variable domain in full (rest from reference TRBV5-1 and TRBJ2-7): KAGVTQTPRYLIKTRGQQVTLSCSPISGHRSVSWYQQTPGQGLQFLFEYFSETQRNKGNFPGRFSGRQFSNSRSEMNVSTLELGDSALYLCASSLNSDSYEQYFGPGTRLTVT.

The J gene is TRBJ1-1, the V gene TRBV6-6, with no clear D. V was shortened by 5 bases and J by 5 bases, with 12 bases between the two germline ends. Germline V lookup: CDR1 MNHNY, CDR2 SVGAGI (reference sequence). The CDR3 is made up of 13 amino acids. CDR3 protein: CASSPGAGTEAFF. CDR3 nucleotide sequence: TGTGCCAGCAGTCCTGGCGCGGGGACTGAAGCTTTCTTT.

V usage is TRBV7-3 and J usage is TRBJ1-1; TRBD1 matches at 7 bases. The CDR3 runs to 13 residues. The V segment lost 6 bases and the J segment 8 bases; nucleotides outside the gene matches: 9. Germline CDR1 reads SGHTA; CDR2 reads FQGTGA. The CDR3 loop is CASSRGQLTEAFF. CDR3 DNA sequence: TGTGCCAGCAGTCGGGGACAGTTGACCGAAGCTTTCTTT. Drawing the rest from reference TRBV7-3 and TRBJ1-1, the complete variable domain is GAGVSQTPSNKVTEKGKYVELRCDPISGHTALYWYRQSLGQGPEFLIYFQGTGAADDSGLPNDRFFAVRPEGSVSTLKIQRTERGDSAVYLCASSRGQLTEAFFGQGTRLTVV.

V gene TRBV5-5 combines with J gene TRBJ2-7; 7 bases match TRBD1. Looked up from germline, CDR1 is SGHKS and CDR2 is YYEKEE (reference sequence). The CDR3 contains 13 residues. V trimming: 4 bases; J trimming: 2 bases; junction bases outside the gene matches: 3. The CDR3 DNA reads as TGTGCCAGCAGCCCGGGACAGACCTACGAGCAGTACTTC. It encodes CASSPGQTYEQYF.

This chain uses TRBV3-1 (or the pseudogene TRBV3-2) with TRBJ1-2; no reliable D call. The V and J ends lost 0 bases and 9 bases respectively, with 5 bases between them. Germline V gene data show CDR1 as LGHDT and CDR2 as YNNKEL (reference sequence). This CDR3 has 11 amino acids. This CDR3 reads CASSQDDSYTF. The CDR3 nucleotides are TGTGCCAGCAGCCAAGATGACAGCTACACCTTC.

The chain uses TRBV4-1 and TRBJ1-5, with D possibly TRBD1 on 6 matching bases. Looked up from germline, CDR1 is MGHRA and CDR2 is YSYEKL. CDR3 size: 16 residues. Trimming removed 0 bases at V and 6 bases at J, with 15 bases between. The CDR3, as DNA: TGCGCCAGCAGCCAAGATCCCCCAAGAGGGGGTCAGCCCCAGCATTTT. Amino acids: CASSQDPPRGGQPQHF.

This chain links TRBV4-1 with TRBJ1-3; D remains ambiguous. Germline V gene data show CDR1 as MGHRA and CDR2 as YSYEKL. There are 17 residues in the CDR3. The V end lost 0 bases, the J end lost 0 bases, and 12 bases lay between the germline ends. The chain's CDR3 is CASSQDLRPNSGNTIYF. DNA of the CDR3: TGCGCCAGCAGCCAAGATCTGAGGCCTAACTCTGGAAACACCATATATTTT.

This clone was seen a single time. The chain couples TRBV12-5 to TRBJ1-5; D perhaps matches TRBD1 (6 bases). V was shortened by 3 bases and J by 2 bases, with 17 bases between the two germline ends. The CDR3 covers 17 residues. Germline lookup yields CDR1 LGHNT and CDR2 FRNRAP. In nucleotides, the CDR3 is TGTGCTAGTGGTTTAATTACAGGGAGAGGGGGCAATCAGCCCCAGCATTTT. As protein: CASGLITGRGGNQPQHF.